Listed below are T cell receptor beta chains from one sample, sequenced in a study of early T cells in non-severe SARS-CoV-2 infection. TCRdb called the 5' RACE reads again in MiXCR, with one record for every CDR3 protein. The table shows 32,000 or so distinct CDR3 sequences, with about 10% occurring only once. Sequencing was carried out using whole blood. The receptors stem from an adult who was a healthcare worker with PCR-confirmed SARS-CoV-2 infection or an uninfected control (not recorded which). Both conserved end residues are part of each CDR3. A D gene is named only where the DNA matches it firmly. A row's size may be missing; if present it is once, few, many or a size class.

many,NA,TRBJ1-2,TRBV20-1,TGCAGTGCTAGAGTCGACAGCGTAAACTATGGCTACACCTTC,CSARVDSVNYGYTF
NA,NA,TRBJ1-5,TRBV6-2/TRBV6-3,TGTGCCAGCAGTTACGTCGCAGGCCTAAATCAGCCCCAGCATTTT,CASSYVAGLNQPQHF
many,NA,TRBJ2-1,TRBV19,TGTGCCAGCCGCAGGGGAGGTTCCTACAATGAGCAGTTCTTC,CASRRGGSYNEQFF
NA,NA,TRBJ1-6,TRBV5-5,TGTGCCAGCAGCTCGGGACTGGTGAATTCACCCCTCCACTTT,CASSSGLVNSPLHF
many,NA,TRBJ2-5,TRBV4-2,TGTGCCAGCAGCCAAGAGGGGTTTCGAGAGACCCAGTACTTC,CASSQEGFRETQYF
many,NA,TRBJ2-1,TRBV3-1,TGTGCCAGCAGCCAAGTCCGCGGGGCGAGGGGCAATGAGCAGTTCTTC,CASSQVRGARGNEQFF
many,TRBD1,TRBJ2-7,TRBV29-1,TGCAGCGTTGAAGTTTGGGAACAACTGGACAGGGGATACGAGCAGTACTTC,CSVEVWEQLDRGYEQYF
NA,NA,TRBJ2-3,TRBV19,TGTGCCAGTAGTATGGAGTCGGCGGGCACAGATACGCAGTATTTT,CASSMESAGTDTQYF
many,NA,TRBJ2-7,TRBV6-5,TGTGCCAGCAGTTACAGGTCTTCGTCCTACGAGCAGTACTTC,CASSYRSSSYEQYF
many,NA,TRBJ1-3,TRBV20-1,TGCAGTGCTAGAGTCCCGCGGGACGGAGGAAACACCATATATTTT,CSARVPRDGGNTIYF
many,NA,TRBJ1-1,TRBV7-3,TGTGCCAGCAGCCAAGAGCCGAACACTGAAGCTTTCTTT,CASSQEPNTEAFF
many,NA,TRBJ2-1,TRBV6-2/TRBV6-3,TGTGCCAGCACGAGACAGACTGAGCAGTTCTTC,CASTRQTEQFF
many,TRBD1,TRBJ2-7,TRBV20-1,TGCAGTGCTAGGGACGGACAGGGGGAAGCCTACGAGCAGTACTTC,CSARDGQGEAYEQYF
few,TRBD1,TRBJ1-4,TRBV11-2,TGTGCCAGCAGCTTCGGGACAGGGATGGGGGAAAAACTGTTTTTT,CASSFGTGMGEKLFF
NA,TRBD1,TRBJ1-1,TRBV6-2/TRBV6-3,TGTGCCAGCAGTTACTCGACAGGGACGAGGACTGAAGCTTTCTTT,CASSYSTGTRTEAFF
medium-sized,TRBD2,TRBJ2-3,TRBV7-3,TGTGCCAGCAGCTCGTCTAGCGGGGGGGACACGCAGTATTTT,CASSSSSGGDTQYF